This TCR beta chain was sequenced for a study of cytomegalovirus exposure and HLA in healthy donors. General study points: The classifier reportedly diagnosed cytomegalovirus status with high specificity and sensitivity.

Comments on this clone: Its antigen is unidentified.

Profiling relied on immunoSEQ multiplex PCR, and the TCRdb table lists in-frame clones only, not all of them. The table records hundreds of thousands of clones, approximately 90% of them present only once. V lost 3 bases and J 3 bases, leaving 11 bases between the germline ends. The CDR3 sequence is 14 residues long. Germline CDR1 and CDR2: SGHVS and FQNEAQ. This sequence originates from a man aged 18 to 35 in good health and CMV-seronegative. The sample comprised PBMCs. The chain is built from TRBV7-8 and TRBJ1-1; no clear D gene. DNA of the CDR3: TGTGCCAGCAGCTTGAGGCAGTTATACACTGAAGCTTTCTTT. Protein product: CASSLRQLYTEAFF.